This entry concerns a single TCR beta chain. Its specificity is unknown. This PCR relied on a set of 60 Vbeta primers and 13 Jbeta primers. Method: immunoSEQ multiplex PCR; TCRdb's copy keeps in-frame clones and lacks some. The sample records around 100,000 clones, around 84% being singletons. The data were obtained in a study of cytomegalovirus exposure and HLA in healthy donors. V lost 3 bases and J 2 bases, leaving 8 bases between the germline ends. The V gene's germline CDR1 is SGHTA and CDR2 FQGNSA. The CDR3 runs 13 residues. Broader study findings: The authors enumerated over 150 TCR beta chains as linked to cytomegalovirus.

The clonotype was recovered from a woman aged 40 to 50 in good health and CMV-seropositive. This chain uses TRBV7-2 with TRBJ2-7; D possibly corresponds to TRBD1 (6 bases). Sequenced sample: PBMCs. The CDR3 region is CASSLTGTYEQYF. CDR3 nucleotides: TGTGCCAGCAGCTTGACAGGTACCTACGAGCAGTACTTC.